Shown below are 26 T cell receptor beta chains from a single sample sequenced in a study of T cells of healthy individuals. Each CDR3 protein is one row after TCRdb ran MiXCR on the 5' RACE reads. The table includes 55,000 to 65,000 distinct CDR3 sequences, around 15% detected once. All receptors come from a human donor in good health.

This chain uses TRBV6-2 or TRBV6-3 with TRBJ2-7; D not resolved. The V gene's germline CDR1 is MNHEY and CDR2 SVGEGT. The CDR3 contains 13 residues. V was clipped by 2 bases and J by 0 bases, with 5 bases between them. The CDR3 protein is CASSYRISYEQYF. The DNA for the CDR3 is TGTGCCAGCAGTTACCGGATCTCCTACGAGCAGTACTTC.

This clonotype occurred a few times. The chain joins TRBV11-2 to TRBJ1-1, with a tentative D call TRBD1 (6 bases). CDR1 and CDR2 (germline): SGHAT, FQNNGV. V dropped 6 bases and J dropped 4 bases, with 21 bases sitting between them. The CDR3 consists of 16 residues. The CDR3 bases are TGTGCCAGCAGACTAGGGCGGGGAGGGGGGAGCACTGAAGCTTTCTTT. It is translated as CASRLGRGGGSTEAFF.

The table lists this clonotype with many counts. This chain links TRBV7-6 with TRBJ1-4; possibly TRBD1 for D (6 bases). The CDR3 is 13 residues long. The V end was cut by 1 base, the J end by 13 bases, with 13 bases between. CDR1 is SGHVS, CDR2 FNYEAQ, per germline. CDR3 protein: CASSLDQGRGLFF. DNA of the CDR3: TGTGCCAGCAGCTTAGATCAGGGGAGAGGACTGTTTTTT.

This clonotype was seen at least ten times. DNA of the CDR3: TGTGCCAGCAGCTTTACAGGGGGAGGCAATCAGCCCCAGCATTTT. This encodes CASSFTGGGNQPQHF. The gene calls are TRBV7-2 and TRBJ1-5; 8 bases fit TRBD1. Germline CDR1 reads SGHTA; CDR2 reads FQGNSA. V was pared by 3 bases and J by 2 bases, with 3 bases of the junction left unmatched. The CDR3 is 15 amino acids. The whole variable domain, remainder taken from reference TRBV7-2 and TRBJ1-5, is GAGVSQSPSNKVTEKGKDVELRCDPISGHTALYWYRQSLGQGLEFLIYFQGNSAPDKSGLPSDRFSAERTGGSVSTLTIQRTQQEDSAVYLCASSFTGGGNQPQHFGDGTRLSIL.

The gene calls are TRBV5-5 and TRBJ2-6; TRBD1 matches 8 bases. Germline V gene sequence: CDR1 SGHKS, CDR2 YYEKEE (reference sequence). V was pared by 1 base and J by 0 bases, with 3 bases of the junction left unmatched. This CDR3 has 17 residues. CDR3 DNA: TGTGCCAGCAGCTTGTGGACAGGGACCTCTGGGGCCAACGTCCTGACTTTC. Amino acid sequence: CASSLWTGTSGANVLTF.

Many counts were recorded for this clonotype. CDR3 loop: CASSQPTANYGYTF. Here the CDR3 DNA reads TGCGCCAGCAGCCAGCCGACAGCTAACTATGGCTACACCTTC. The rearrangement joins TRBV4-1 to TRBJ1-2; D is perhaps TRBD1 (5 bases). There are 14 residues in the CDR3. With 3 bases removed from V and 0 bases from J, the gap between germline ends came to 8 bases. Per germline, CDR1 MGHRA and CDR2 YSYEKL.

The table lists this clonotype with many counts. CDR3 DNA sequence: TGTGCCAGCAGCCAATCTCTCTCTGGGGCCAACGTCCTGACTTTC. Its protein product is CASSQSLSGANVLTF. The genes are TRBV4-2 and TRBJ2-6, with unresolved D. The CDR3 sequence is 15 residues long. Deletions cut 2 bases from V and 0 bases from J, with 5 bases between. Germline V lookup: CDR1 LGHNA, CDR2 YNFKEQ.

The chain links TRBV20-1 to TRBJ2-1, with D unresolved. The ends were cut back, 6 bases at V and 8 bases at J, with 17 bases in the middle. This CDR3 spans 13 amino acids. Germline V gives CDR1 DFQATT, CDR2 SNEGSKA (reference sequence). This chain's CDR3 is CSALPIEQDEQFF. In DNA, the CDR3 is TGCAGTGCCCTACCAATTGAGCAGGATGAGCAGTTCTTC.

The chain combines TRBV4-1 with TRBJ2-6; maybe TRBD2 (6 bases). This CDR3 has 19 amino acids. In germline, CDR1 is MGHRA, CDR2 YSYEKL. V lost 3 bases, J lost 4 bases, and 22 bases lay in between. The CDR3, as DNA: TGCGCCAGCAGCCAGTCCCTGACTAGGGGTCCGACGGGGGCCAACGTCCTGACTTTC. Translated: CASSQSLTRGPTGANVLTF.

This clonotype was picked up a small number of times. V and J are TRBV12-3 or TRBV12-4 and TRBJ2-1; D is perhaps TRBD1 or TRBD2 (5 bases each). The germline V and J ends were trimmed by 7 bases and 5 bases, with 18 bases remaining between them. The CDR3 spans 15 residues. CDR3 amino acids: CASIPSGQGNNEQFF. The CDR3 nucleotides read TGTGCCAGCATTCCATCGGGGCAGGGCAACAATGAGCAGTTCTTC.

This sequence joins TRBV3-1 and TRBJ2-3; TRBD2 aligns across 8 bases. The CDR3 sequence is 18 residues long. V dropped 0 bases and J dropped 4; count of bases not matched to a gene: 12. CDR1 LGHDT and CDR2 YNNKEL come from the germline V gene (reference sequence). The CDR3 DNA is TGTGCCAGCAGCCAAGATCATTGGAGTGCGGGGGGATCAGATACGCAGTATTTT. Protein sequence: CASSQDHWSAGGSDTQYF.

This clonotype was found many times. This rearrangement joins TRBV29-1 to TRBJ2-1; no clear D gene. The CDR3 consists of 11 residues. The germline V and J ends were trimmed by 5 bases and 5 bases, with 7 bases remaining between them. Per germline, CDR1 SQVTM and CDR2 ANQGSEA. CDR3 sequence (DNA): TGCAGCGTTTCGCCCAACAATGAGCAGTTCTTC. Translated: CSVSPNNEQFF.

The J gene is TRBJ2-4, the V gene TRBV20-1; 9 nucleotides match TRBD1. V dropped 5 bases and J dropped 11; count of bases not matched to a gene: 13. From germline, CDR1 is DFQATT and CDR2 SNEGSKA (reference sequence). The CDR3 is made up of 14 amino acids. This CDR3 is CSAPRTNDRGVQYF. Written as DNA, the CDR3 is TGCAGTGCTCCTCGGACCAACGACAGGGGGGTTCAGTACTTC.

J is TRBJ2-5 and V is TRBV11-2, with a tentative D call TRBD2 (6 bases). The CDR3 loop spans 11 amino acids. Germline V gene data show CDR1 as SGHAT and CDR2 as FQNNGV. With 5 bases removed from V and 11 bases from J, the gap between germline ends came to 12 bases. The CDR3 coding sequence is TGTGCCAGCAGCCAGCGGAGGGTACAGTACTTC. Translating gives CASSQRRVQYF.

The chain employs TRBV27 and TRBJ1-1, with 7 positions matching TRBD1. V was pared by 8 bases and J by 6 bases, with 12 bases of the junction left unmatched. CDR3 size: 14 residues. CDR1 is MNHEY and CDR2 is SMNVEV in the germline V gene (reference sequence). This CDR3 is CASSTGRNLPEAFF. The CDR3 DNA reads TGTGCCAGCTCGACAGGGAGGAATTTACCTGAAGCTTTCTTT.

This clonotype was seen repeatedly, ten times or more. The chain employs TRBV25-1 and TRBJ2-7, with TRBD2 matching 9 bases. Germline loops: CDR1 MGHDK, CDR2 SYGVNS. With V trimmed by 5 bases and J by 1 base, 6 bases remained unmatched. The CDR3 is made up of 15 amino acids. The CDR3 protein is CASSIKREESYEQYF. CDR3 bases: TGTGCCAGCAGTATAAAGCGGGAGGAATCCTACGAGCAGTACTTC.

The table lists this clonotype with many counts. The V gene is TRBV9, the J gene TRBJ2-7; TRBD2 matches 12 bases. V lost 4 bases and J lost 0; bases outside the gene matches: 5. Germline V lookup: CDR1 SGDLS, CDR2 YYNGEE. The CDR3 sequence is 16 residues long. The CDR3, as DNA: TGTGCCAGCAGCACTAGCGGGGGGCCGAGCTCCTACGAGCAGTACTTC. As protein: CASSTSGGPSSYEQYF.

This clonotype was picked up many times. This chain uses TRBV7-3 with TRBJ2-1; D gene ambiguous. The CDR3 contains 13 residues. Trimming left V 1 base short and J 5 bases short, with 6 bases between. Germline CDR1 reads SGHTA; CDR2 reads FQGTGA. As DNA, the CDR3 is TGTGCCAGCAGCTTAAGTGCCAACAATGAGCAGTTCTTC. Protein: CASSLSANNEQFF.

The CDR3 DNA is TGCAGTGCTAGGGTCGGGAGGCTCGGCGATGAGCAGTTCTTC. Amino acids: CSARVGRLGDEQFF. This chain joins TRBV20-1 and TRBJ2-1; 7 nucleotides match TRBD2. Germline CDR1 and CDR2: DFQATT and SNEGSKA (reference sequence). Trimming cost V 3 bases and J 8 bases; bases outside gene matches: 10. CDR3 size: 14 residues.

This clonotype has only a few counts. The chain joins TRBV20-1 to TRBJ2-7; the D gene could be TRBD1 or TRBD2 (5 bases each). From germline, CDR1 is DFQATT and CDR2 SNEGSKA (reference sequence). The CDR3 loop spans 13 amino acids. Between the trimmed V and J ends, which lost 3 bases and 6 bases, there was a span of 15 bases. The CDR3 loop is CSARTSGTGEQYF. DNA of the CDR3: TGCAGTGCTAGGACCTCCGGGACCGGCGAGCAGTACTTC.

This clonotype was seen many times. The J gene is TRBJ2-4, the V gene TRBV9, with 10 nucleotides matching TRBD2. The V gene's germline CDR1 is SGDLS and CDR2 YYNGEE. The CDR3 covers 18 residues. V shed 0 bases and J 5 bases; nucleotides not matched to a gene: 11. The CDR3 sequence is CASSVVGSGGPGQNIQYF. The CDR3 bases are TGTGCCAGCAGCGTAGTCGGTAGCGGGGGGCCTGGTCAAAACATTCAGTACTTC.

The rearrangement uses TRBV14 and TRBJ1-5, with 7 bases fitting TRBD1. With 6 bases clipped from V and 5 bases from J, the junction kept 4 bases outside the gene matches. Germline V CDR1 and CDR2: SGHDN, FVKESK. The CDR3 is 13 residues long. The CDR3 nucleotides read TGTGCCAGCAGTACAGGGGTCGATCAGCCCCAGCATTTT. This codes for CASSTGVDQPQHF.

At least ten counts were recorded for this clonotype. The J gene is TRBJ1-1, the V gene TRBV7-2; weak D call: TRBD1 (5 bases). Trimming stripped 3 bases from V and 5 bases from J, with 10 bases between. The CDR3 runs to 13 residues. The V gene's germline CDR1 is SGHTA and CDR2 FQGNSA. The CDR3 is CASSFGKGTEAFF. DNA of the CDR3: TGTGCCAGCAGCTTTGGGAAGGGGACTGAAGCTTTCTTT.

This clonotype was counted a few times. V gene TRBV5-1 combines with J gene TRBJ2-3; D might be TRBD2 (5 bases). V was trimmed by 4 bases and J by 5 bases, leaving 5 bases between them. The CDR3 totals 11 residues. Germline V CDR1 and CDR2: SGHRS, YFSETQ. The CDR3 sequence is CASSREDTQYF. CDR3 coding DNA: TGCGCCAGCAGCCGGGAAGATACGCAGTATTTT.

In the case of this clonotype: This may be a read error, as it is one base from a much larger clone. The chain employs TRBV20-1 and TRBJ1-2; 10 positions match TRBD1. CDR1 DFQATT and CDR2 SNEGSKA come from the germline V gene (reference sequence). The CDR3 has 16 residues. CDR3 residues: CSARDTGQGSRDGYNF. CDR3 coding DNA: TGCAGTGCTAGAGATACGGGACAGGGGTCACGGGATGGCTACAACTTC.

Many counts were recorded for this clonotype. The rearrangement uses TRBV9 and TRBJ2-5, with a possible D match to TRBD1 (6 bases). There are 17 residues in the CDR3. Trimming cost V 0 bases and J 2 bases, with 17 bases left between them. CDR1 SGDLS and CDR2 YYNGEE come from the germline V gene. CDR3 DNA sequence: TGTGCCAGCAGCGTAGGACTACCCACGAGGGGGCAAGAGACCCAGTACTTC. Translation gives CASSVGLPTRGQETQYF.